Reported below is one T cell receptor beta chain. This specimen comes from a study of cytomegalovirus exposure and HLA in healthy donors. Method: immunoSEQ multiplex PCR; TCRdb's copy keeps in-frame clones and lacks some. The table records 100,000 to 120,000 clones, around nine tenths of them present only once. Trimming stripped 0 bases from V and 0 bases from J, with 18 bases between. Germline V CDR1 and CDR2: MGHRA, YSYEKL. The CDR3 runs 19 residues. The J gene is TRBJ1-5, the V gene TRBV4-1, with D possibly matching TRBD1 (5 bases). Material: PBMCs. The receptor was isolated from a woman between 18 and 30 years old in good health and CMV-seronegative. In DNA, the CDR3 is TGCGCCAGCAGCCAAGATACGAGAGCAGGGCGGTATAGCAATCAGCCCCAGCATTTT. Its protein is CASSQDTRAGRYSNQPQHF.